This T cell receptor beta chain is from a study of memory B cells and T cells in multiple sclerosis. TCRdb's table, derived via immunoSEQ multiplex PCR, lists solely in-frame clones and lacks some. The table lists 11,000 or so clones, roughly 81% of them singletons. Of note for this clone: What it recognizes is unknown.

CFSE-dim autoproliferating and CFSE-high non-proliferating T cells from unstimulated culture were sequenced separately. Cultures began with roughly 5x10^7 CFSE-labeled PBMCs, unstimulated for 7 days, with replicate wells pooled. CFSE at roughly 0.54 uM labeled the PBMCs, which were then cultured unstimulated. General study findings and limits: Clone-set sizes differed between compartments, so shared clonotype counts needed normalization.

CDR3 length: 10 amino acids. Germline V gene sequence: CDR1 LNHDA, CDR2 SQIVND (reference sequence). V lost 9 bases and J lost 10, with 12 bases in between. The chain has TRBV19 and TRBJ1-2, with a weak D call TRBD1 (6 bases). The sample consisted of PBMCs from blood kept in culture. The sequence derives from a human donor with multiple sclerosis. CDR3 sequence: CASPDRFYTF. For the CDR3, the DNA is TGTGCCAGCCCTGACAGGTTCTACACCTTC.